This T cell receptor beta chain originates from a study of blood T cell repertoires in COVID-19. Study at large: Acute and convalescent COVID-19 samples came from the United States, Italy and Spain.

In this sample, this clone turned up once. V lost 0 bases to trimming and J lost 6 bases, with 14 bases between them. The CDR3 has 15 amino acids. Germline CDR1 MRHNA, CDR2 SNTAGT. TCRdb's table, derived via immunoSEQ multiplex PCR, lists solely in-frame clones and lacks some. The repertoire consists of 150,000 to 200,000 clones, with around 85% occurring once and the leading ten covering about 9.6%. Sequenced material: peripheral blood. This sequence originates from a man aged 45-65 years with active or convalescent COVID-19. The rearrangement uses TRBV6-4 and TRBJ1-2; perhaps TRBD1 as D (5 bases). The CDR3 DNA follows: TGTGCCAGCAGTGACTCGAGTGCAGGGAGGGATGGCTACACCTTC. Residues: CASSDSSAGRDGYTF.